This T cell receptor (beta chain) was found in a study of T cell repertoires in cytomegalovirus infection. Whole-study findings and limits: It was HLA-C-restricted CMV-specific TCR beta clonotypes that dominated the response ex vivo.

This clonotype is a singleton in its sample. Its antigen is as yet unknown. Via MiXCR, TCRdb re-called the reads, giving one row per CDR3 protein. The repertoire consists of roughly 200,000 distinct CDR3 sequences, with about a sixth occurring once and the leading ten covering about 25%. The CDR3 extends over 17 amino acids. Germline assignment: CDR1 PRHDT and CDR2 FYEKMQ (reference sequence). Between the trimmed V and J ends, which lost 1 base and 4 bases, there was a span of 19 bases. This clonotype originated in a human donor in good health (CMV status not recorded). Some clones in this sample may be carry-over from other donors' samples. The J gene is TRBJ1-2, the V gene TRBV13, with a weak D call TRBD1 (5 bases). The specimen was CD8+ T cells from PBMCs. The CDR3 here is CASSLENRLGRTYGYTF. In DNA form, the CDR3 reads TGTGCCAGCAGCTTAGAAAATCGTCTGGGACGGACCTATGGCTACACCTTC. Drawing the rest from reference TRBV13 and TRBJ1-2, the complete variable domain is AAGVIQSPRHLIKEKRETATLKCYPIPRHDTVYWYQQGPGQDPQFLISFYEKMQSDKGSIPDRFSAQQFSDYHSELNMSSLELGDSALYFCASSLENRLGRTYGYTFGSGTRLTVV.